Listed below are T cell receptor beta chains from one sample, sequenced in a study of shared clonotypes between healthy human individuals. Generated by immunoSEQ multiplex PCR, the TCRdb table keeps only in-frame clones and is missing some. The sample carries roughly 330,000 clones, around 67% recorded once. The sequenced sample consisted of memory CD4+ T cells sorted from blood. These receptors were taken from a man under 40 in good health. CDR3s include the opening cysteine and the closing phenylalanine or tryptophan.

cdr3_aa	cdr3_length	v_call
CASSEALVTF	10	TRBV2
CASSQQQAGLYEQYF	15	TRBV4-3
CASGTGSYNEQFF	13	TRBV30
CASSVAGYRTASQETQYF	18	TRBV9
CASSLVIPGLAGHEQYF	17	TRBV7-9
CASSEGAYNEQFF	13	TRBV10-2
CASSPGQGDEKLFF	14	TRBV11-1
CATASGTNTGELFF	14	TRBV14
CARGGRASTDTQYF	14	TRBV2
CATSRSSQVRSYEQYF	16	TRBV15
CASSIGARMTHTGELFF	17	TRBV19
CASSLRGLSNQPQHF	15	TRBV11-2
CASSSLVGNQPQHF	14	TRBV7-3
CASSVASFPGLGHNEQFF	18	TRBV9
CASSDSWTSGSEQFF	15	TRBV6-4
CASRPPGSDYGYTF	14	TRBV5-4
CASSLGLNTEAFF	13	TRBV12-1
CASSYEYGETQYF	13	TRBV7-9
CSVSGLAGADTQYF	14	TRBV29-1
CASSLVPNYNEQFF	14	TRBV5-1
CASSSQGLYEQYF	13	TRBV5-1
CSASDYGYTF	10	TRBV20-1
CASSIGKKLAGVPGELFF	18	TRBV19
CASSEGGQGYTF	12	TRBV2
CASKLVGNQETQYF	14	TRBV5-1
CASSPPWRTLYEQYF	15	TRBV4-3
CASSVDGRYEQYF	13	TRBV9
CASSFQGGSDQPQHF	15	TRBV5-5
CASRFPGAGGNQPQHF	16	TRBV28
CASSEGHPDLNTEAFF	16	TRBV5-4
CASSEDPSTEAFF	13	TRBV5-1